These T cell receptor beta chains were read from a single sample in a study of OX40 agonist ivuxolimab in advanced cancers. The table came from immunoSEQ multiplex PCR; TCRdb's copy has only in-frame clones and leaves some out. There are about 100,000 clones in the sample; 90% occur only once, and more than 0.15% lies in the top ten. Sample: CD4+ or CD8+ T cells sorted from blood, taken in a trial of the OX40 agonist ivuxolimab. These receptors all come from an adult with an advanced solid tumor such as melanoma, head and neck, liver or kidney cancer. CDR3s include the opening cysteine and the closing phenylalanine or tryptophan. D genes are given only for firm matches. Rows give clone size only sometimes, using once, few, many, or a class for an expanded clone.

size | D | J | V | DNA | CDR3
. | . | TRBJ2-1 | TRBV10-3 | TGTGCCATCAGCGGGTCGGCTTACAATGAGCAGTTCTTC | CAISGSAYNEQFF
. | TRBD1 | TRBJ2-1 | TRBV19 | TGTGCCACCGGACAGGGGAACTACAATGAGCAGTTCTTC | CATGQGNYNEQFF
. | . | TRBJ2-2 | TRBV5-1 | TGCGCCAGCAGCTCGACAGGGAACACCGGGGAGCTGTTTTTT | CASSSTGNTGELFF
. | TRBD1 | TRBJ1-3 | TRBV5-6 | TGTGCCAGCAGCTTCACAGGGGTCAGCTCTGGAAACACCATATATTTT | CASSFTGVSSGNTIYF
. | . | TRBJ2-2 | TRBV5-1 | TGCGCCAGCAGCCCCGTGGTGGGGGCGACCGGGGGCGGGGAGCTGTTTTTT | CASSPVVGATGGGELFF
. | . | TRBJ2-5 | TRBV2 | TGTGCCAGCAGGAGGGTTGGGGGACGGGAGACCCAGTACTTC | CASRRVGGRETQYF
. | TRBD1 | TRBJ2-2 | TRBV6-5 | TGTGCCAGCAGTTACCGGACAGGGGGCACCGGGGAGCTGTTTTTT | CASSYRTGGTGELFF
. | . | TRBJ2-1 | TRBV28 | TGTGCCAGCAGGGGTAGCGGTAACAATGAGCAGTTCTTC | CASRGSGNNEQFF
. | TRBD1 | TRBJ2-3 | TRBV5-1 | TGCGCCAGCAGCTTACGCCAGGGGGCTGGAGATACGCAGTATTTT | CASSLRQGAGDTQYF
. | TRBD1 | TRBJ1-6 | TRBV25-1 | TGTGCCAGGACTATTTTCTGGGACAGCCAGAATTCACCCCTCCACTTT | CARTIFWDSQNSPLHF
. | TRBD1 | TRBJ1-2 | TRBV15 | TGTGCCACCAGTAGGACAGGGGGATCGCGCGGCTACACCTTC | CATSRTGGSRGYTF
. | . | TRBJ1-1 | TRBV5-1 | TGCGCCAGCAGCTCCCAACCATGGACTGAAGCTTTCTTT | CASSSQPWTEAFF
few | . | TRBJ1-5 | TRBV13 | TGTGCCAGCAGCCAAGCCGGGGGGGGGCAGACCACCAATCAGCCCCAGCATTTT | CASSQAGGGQTTNQPQHF
. | . | TRBJ1-6 | TRBV27 | TGTGCCAGCAGTTTATCTGCCGGGACACCTAATTCACCCCTCCACTTT | CASSLSAGTPNSPLHF
. | TRBD2 | TRBJ2-7 | TRBV15 | TGTGCCACCAGCAGTCCCGGGACTAGCGGAACTCTTGAGCAGTACTTC | CATSSPGTSGTLEQYF
. | . | TRBJ2-3 | TRBV19 | TGTGCCAGTAATCGAGGGCCTAGCACAGATACGCAGTATTTT | CASNRGPSTDTQYF
. | . | TRBJ2-5 | TRBV5-1 | TGCGCCAGCAGCTTGGCCCAGGGACACCAAGAGACCCAGTACTTC | CASSLAQGHQETQYF
. | . | TRBJ1-2 | TRBV10-3 | TGTGCCATCAGTGGGCTAGGAGGCGGCTATGGCTACACCTTC | CAISGLGGGYGYTF
. | . | TRBJ1-4 | TRBV29-1 | TGCAGCGTTGAGCTAGAGGGGGGGACCGCTGAAAAACTGTTTTTT | CSVELEGGTAEKLFF
once | TRBD1 | TRBJ1-2 | TRBV19 | TGTGCCAGTAGTGGGGACAGGGAGCCCTATGGCTACACCTTC | CASSGDREPYGYTF
. | TRBD1 | TRBJ1-2 | TRBV2 | TGTGCCAGCAGTGTTATGGGACAGAGTCCTTATGGCTACACCTTC | CASSVMGQSPYGYTF
. | . | TRBJ2-5 | TRBV5-5 | TGTGCCAGCGGGGACCGGGACACCCAAGAGACCCAGTACTTC | CASGDRDTQETQYF
once | . | TRBJ2-1 | TRBV5-4 | TGTGCCAGCAGCCAAGGGGACTTCGTGCGTGAGCAGTTCTTC | CASSQGDFVREQFF
. | TRBD2 | TRBJ2-5 | TRBV5-4 | TGTGCCAGCAGCATAGGGACTAGCGGGAGGAACCCCCAAGAGACCCAGTACTTC | CASSIGTSGRNPQETQYF
. | . | TRBJ1-4 | TRBV6-1 | TGTGCCAGCCGAGAAGGCATTACTAATGAAAAACTGTTTTTT | CASREGITNEKLFF
. | . | TRBJ2-7 | TRBV18 | TGTGCCAGCTCACCTCTCGGGAACGAGCAGTACTTC | CASSPLGNEQYF
. | TRBD1 | TRBJ1-2 | TRBV5-1 | TGCGCCAGCAGCTTGGGACAGGGCATTTCGAGCTACACCTTC | CASSLGQGISSYTF
. | . | TRBJ2-1 | TRBV28 | TGTGCCAGCAGCCGTACAGGGAGGCGAAGGAATGAGCAGTTCTTC | CASSRTGRRRNEQFF
. | . | TRBJ1-5 | TRBV28 | TGTGCCAGCAGTTTGCAACAGGGTTACAATCAGCCCCAGCATTTT | CASSLQQGYNQPQHF
few | . | TRBJ1-6 | TRBV9 | TGTGCCAGCAGCGTAAGGGCGGATGAACGTAATTCACCCCTCCACTTT | CASSVRADERNSPLHF
. | . | TRBJ2-7 | TRBV6-1 | TGTGCCAGCAGTATGCTCTACGAGCAGTACTTC | CASSMLYEQYF
. | . | TRBJ1-1 | TRBV5-1 | TGCGCCAGCAGCACCCTTCTCCGGAACACTGAAGCTTTCTTT | CASSTLLRNTEAFF
once | TRBD1 | TRBJ1-4 | TRBV30 | TGTGCCTGGAGTCTACCGGCCCCAGGGGGTCAGTTTTTT | CAWSLPAPGGQFF
. | . | TRBJ2-5 | TRBV30 | TGTGCCTGGAGTTTATTGCAGACCCAGTACTTC | CAWSLLQTQYF
few | TRBD2 | TRBJ2-3 | TRBV19 | TGTGCCAGTAGTTCGTTGGGTAGCGGGGATACGCAGTATTTT | CASSSLGSGDTQYF
. | . | TRBJ1-1 | TRBV29-1 | TGCAGCTCAGTCCCCATGAACACTGAAGCTTTCTTT | CSSVPMNTEAFF
. | . | TRBJ2-7 | TRBV6-5 | TGTGCCAGCACCTATGGCGCCTACGAGCAGTACTTC | CASTYGAYEQYF
. | . | TRBJ1-2 | TRBV7-2 | TGTGCCAGCAGCCCAGACGGACGAGATAACTATGGCTACACCTTC | CASSPDGRDNYGYTF
. | . | TRBJ2-7 | TRBV29-1 | TGCAGCATTGCTCGAGGAGTCAACTACGAGCAGTACTTC | CSIARGVNYEQYF
. | TRBD1 | TRBJ1-1 | TRBV5-1 | TGCGCCAGCGGACAGGGGGCCGATGTGAACACTGAAGCTTTCTTT | CASGQGADVNTEAFF
. | TRBD2 | TRBJ2-1 | TRBV2 | TGTGCCAGCAGTCTTAGGACTAGCGGGAGGGTCAATGAGCAGTTCTTC | CASSLRTSGRVNEQFF
. | TRBD1 | TRBJ2-2 | TRBV5-1 | TGCGCCAGCAGTTCAGGGGGCGCAAGGACCGGGGAGCTGTTTTTT | CASSSGGARTGELFF
. | TRBD2 | TRBJ2-7 | TRBV6-1 | TGTGCCAGCAGCCGGACTAGCATGTACGAGCAGTACTTC | CASSRTSMYEQYF
few | TRBD1 | TRBJ2-7 | TRBV10-1 | TGCGCCAGCAGTGCGACAGGGGAAAACGAGCAGTACTTC | CASSATGENEQYF
. | . | TRBJ2-5 | TRBV30 | TGTGCCTGGAGTGGCCCAGTAACCCAGTACTTC | CAWSGPVTQYF
. | TRBD1 | TRBJ2-1 | TRBV5-1 | TGCGCCAGCAGCTTAACAGGGGATCAGGGGGAGCAGTTCTTC | CASSLTGDQGEQFF
. | . | TRBJ1-2 | TRBV7-3 | TGTGCCAGCAGCTTATTCGTGTGGGGTGGCGGCTACACCTTC | CASSLFVWGGGYTF
few | TRBD2 | TRBJ2-1 | TRBV5-6 | TGTGCCAGCAGCGGCGGGGGCTACAATGAGCAGTTCTTC | CASSGGGYNEQFF
. | . | TRBJ2-2 | TRBV2 | TGTGCCAGCAGGGCAGGGCTGAACACCGGGGAGCTGTTTTTT | CASRAGLNTGELFF
. | TRBD1 | TRBJ1-6 | TRBV5-5 | TGTGCCAGCAGCGTACAGGGGGCTATCGATAATTCACCCCTCCACTTT | CASSVQGAIDNSPLHF
. | TRBD1 | TRBJ2-5 | TRBV4-1 | TGCGCCAGCAGCCCCGGGACAGGGGAAGAGACCCAGTACTTC | CASSPGTGEETQYF
. | . | TRBJ2-5 | TRBV4-2 | TGTGCCAGCAGCCAAGTAAGCGTGGAGACCCAGTACTTC | CASSQVSVETQYF